Below, 18 T cell receptor beta chains from the same sample are listed, as sequenced in a study of control samples from healthy donors and cancer patients. Sequencing used immunoSEQ multiplex PCR; TCRdb keeps in-frame clones, though not all of them. The sample carries about 110,000 clones, roughly four fifths recorded once. Material: blood. The source is a man aged 18 to 30 in good health.

J is TRBJ2-1 and V is TRBV7-8, with a weak D call TRBD1 (5 bases). Per germline, CDR1 SGHVS and CDR2 FQNEAQ. There are 18 residues in the CDR3. Trimming left V 1 base short and J 4 bases short, with 20 bases between. CDR3 sequence reads: CASSLVQGYTEIYNEQFF. In nucleotides, the CDR3 is TGTGCCAGCAGCTTAGTCCAGGGATACACAGAAATTTACAATGAGCAGTTCTTC.

The chain is built from TRBV5-6 and TRBJ1-6, with a weak D call TRBD1 (5 bases). CDR3 size: 15 residues. V lost 3 bases and J 6 bases, leaving 13 bases between the germline ends. Germline V gives CDR1 SGHDT, CDR2 YYEEEE. CDR3 bases: TGTGCCAGCAGCTCTCAGGGCCTGCCTAATTCACCCCTCCACTTT. It encodes CASSSQGLPNSPLHF.

This chain uses TRBV5-4 with TRBJ1-2; D call uncertain. V was shortened by 4 bases and J by 5 bases, with 15 bases between the two germline ends. From germline, CDR1 is SGHNT and CDR2 YYREEE (reference sequence). The CDR3 is 14 amino acids. The DNA of the CDR3 is TGTGCCAGCAGCCCTACGGACTCTGGGTATGGCTACACCTTC. Translation gives CASSPTDSGYGYTF.

This chain connects TRBV28 to TRBJ1-3; D unresolved. CDR1 and CDR2 from the germline V gene are MDHEN and SYDVKM. Trimming took 6 bases from V and 0 from J, leaving 15 bases between them. CDR3 length equals 16 residues. As DNA, the CDR3 is TGTGCCAGCAGACCTCTGGACCCGAGCTCTGGAAACACCATATATTTT. This sequence encodes CASRPLDPSSGNTIYF.

The chain couples TRBV13 to TRBJ2-1, with D perhaps being TRBD1 or TRBD2 (5 bases each). CDR3 length: 14 amino acids. V lost 5 bases and J lost 4, with 12 bases in between. Germline CDR1 is PRHDT and CDR2 is FYEKMQ (reference sequence). As DNA, the CDR3 is TGTGCCAGCAGCATGGGACGGCGTTACAATGAGCAGTTCTTC. Its protein is CASSMGRRYNEQFF.

The rearrangement links TRBV11-2 to TRBJ2-5; 7 nucleotides match TRBD2. The CDR3 consists of 16 residues. The V and J ends lost 1 base and 0 bases, in that order; junction bases with no gene match: 5. Germline CDR1 SGHAT, CDR2 FQNNGV. The CDR3 here is CASSLGLRGDQETQYF. As DNA, the CDR3 is TGTGCCAGCAGCTTAGGGCTCCGGGGGGACCAAGAGACCCAGTACTTC.

V and J are TRBV24-1 and TRBJ2-5; D perhaps matches TRBD1 (6 bases). This CDR3 is 17 amino acids long. The V end was cut by 3 bases, the J end by 1 base, with 17 bases between. The germline gives CDR1 KGHDR, CDR2 SFDVKD. CDR3 loop: CATSDEDSSNFQETQYF. The CDR3 DNA is TGTGCCACCAGTGATGAGGACAGCTCTAATTTCCAAGAGACCCAGTACTTC.

This clone occurred once. The chain joins TRBV7-8 to TRBJ2-1; 7 positions agree with TRBD1. Germline CDR1 reads SGHVS; CDR2 reads FQNEAQ. V was pared by 5 bases and J by 8 bases, with 15 bases of the junction left unmatched. The CDR3 contains 16 residues. DNA for the CDR3: TGTGCCAGCAGCGCCCTACAGGGGCCCGTGGTCCATGAGCAGTTCTTC. Amino acid sequence: CASSALQGPVVHEQFF.

The rearrangement uses TRBV27 and TRBJ2-3, with D perhaps matching TRBD1 or TRBD2 (5 bases each). The CDR3 is made up of 17 amino acids. Trimming took off 6 bases at V and 0 bases at J, with 19 bases between the two ends. Germline V CDR1 and CDR2: MNHEY, SMNVEV (reference sequence). This chain's CDR3 is CASSPPKRGYSTDTQYF. CDR3 DNA: TGTGCCAGCAGCCCTCCTAAACGGGGCTATAGCACAGATACGCAGTATTTT.

The table lists this clone with a count of one. V and J are TRBV6-5 and TRBJ2-1; the match to TRBD1 covers 9 bases. J gave up 9 bases and V 6 bases, and 9 bases lay outside the gene matches. Germline values: CDR1 MNHEY, CDR2 SVGAGI. CDR3 length equals 14 residues. CDR3: CASSLDRGTGEQFF. CDR3 in DNA: TGTGCCAGCAGCCTGGACAGGGGAACCGGTGAGCAGTTCTTC.

J is TRBJ2-3 and V is TRBV9, with D unclear. This CDR3 spans 14 amino acids. Per germline, CDR1 SGDLS and CDR2 YYNGEE. V was shortened by 0 bases and J by 6 bases, with 11 bases between the two germline ends. This CDR3 reads CASSVVSLVDTQYF. CDR3 sequence (DNA): TGTGCCAGCAGCGTAGTATCCCTAGTGGATACGCAGTATTTT. Looking up the rest from reference TRBV9 and TRBJ2-3 gives the full variable domain: DSGVTQTPKHLITATGQRVTLRCSPRSGDLSVYWYQQSLDQGLQFLIQYYNGEERAKGNILERFSAQQFPDLHSELNLSSLELGDSALYFCASSVVSLVDTQYFGPGTRLTVL.

V gene TRBV7-9 combines with J gene TRBJ1-3, with D unclear. This CDR3 has 12 residues. The V gene lost 6 bases and the J gene lost 7 bases, with 10 bases spanning the gap. The germline V gene has CDR1 SEHNR and CDR2 FQNEAQ (reference sequence). In nucleotides, the CDR3 is TGTGCCAGCAGGGCGGGTAGCAACACCATATATTTT. Protein product: CASRAGSNTIYF.

The CDR3 region has the DNA TGTGCCAGCAGCGTTCTCGGGCCCAGGACTGAAGCTTTCTTT. This encodes CASSVLGPRTEAFF. The chain couples TRBV7-8 to TRBJ1-1, with D hard to call. The CDR3 runs 14 residues. Trimming removed 5 bases at V and 5 bases at J, with 15 bases between. Per germline, CDR1 SGHVS and CDR2 FQNEAQ.

This clone was found once. The chain uses TRBV5-1 and TRBJ1-3, with no clear D. The germline V gene encodes CDR1 SGHRS and CDR2 YFSETQ. The CDR3 extends over 13 amino acids. Trimming removed 2 bases at V and 7 bases at J, with 10 bases between. This CDR3 is CASSFGLGNTIYF. The CDR3 coding sequence is TGCGCCAGCAGCTTTGGCTTAGGGAACACCATATATTTT.

The chain combines TRBV3-1 (or the pseudogene TRBV3-2) with TRBJ2-3, with a possible D match to TRBD2 (6 bases). There are 14 residues in the CDR3. V lost 4 bases, J lost 2 bases, and 10 bases lay in between. The germline gives CDR1 LGHDT, CDR2 YNNKEL (reference sequence). The CDR3 sequence is CASSLRESTDTQYF. The CDR3 nucleotides read TGTGCCAGCAGCCTCCGGGAGTCCACAGATACGCAGTATTTT.

This clone was recorded at least ten times. This CDR3 is CASMEGGREKLFF. The DNA for the CDR3 is TGTGCCAGCATGGAGGGAGGTCGTGAAAAACTGTTTTTT. This rearrangement joins TRBV13 to TRBJ1-4; D unclear. The germline V gene encodes CDR1 PRHDT and CDR2 FYEKMQ (reference sequence). This CDR3 spans 13 amino acids. V gave up 7 bases and J gave up 7 bases, with 13 bases separating them.

The V and J genes are TRBV11-2 and TRBJ2-5; the D is unclear. This CDR3 spans 15 amino acids. V shed 0 bases and J shed 2 bases, with 10 bases lying between them. Germline CDR1 and CDR2: SGHAT and FQNNGV. The CDR3 here is CASSLERRRQETQYF. CDR3 sequence (DNA): TGTGCCAGCAGCTTAGAACGCAGGAGACAAGAGACCCAGTACTTC.

The genes are TRBV6-2 or TRBV6-3 and TRBJ1-4; 7 bases are shared with TRBD1. The V and J ends lost 6 bases and 12 bases, in that order; junction bases with no gene match: 10. This CDR3 has 13 residues. CDR1 is MNHEY, CDR2 SVGEGT, per germline. Written as DNA, the CDR3 is TGTGCCAGCAGCGTCAGGGGGTGGAGGGAACTGTTTTTT. This encodes CASSVRGWRELFF.